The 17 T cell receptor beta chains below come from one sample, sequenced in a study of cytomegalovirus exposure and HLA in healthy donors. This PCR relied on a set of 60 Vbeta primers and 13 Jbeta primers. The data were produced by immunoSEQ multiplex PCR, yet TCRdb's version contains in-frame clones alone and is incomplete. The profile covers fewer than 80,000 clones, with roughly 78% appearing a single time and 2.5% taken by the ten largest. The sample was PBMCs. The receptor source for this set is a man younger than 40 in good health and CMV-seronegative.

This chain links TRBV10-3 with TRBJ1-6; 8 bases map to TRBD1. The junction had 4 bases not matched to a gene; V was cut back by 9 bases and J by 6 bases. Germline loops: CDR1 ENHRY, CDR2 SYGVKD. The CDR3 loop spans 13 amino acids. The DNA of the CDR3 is TGTGCCATGACAGGGGTCATTAATTCACCCCTCCACTTT. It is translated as CAMTGVINSPLHF.

The CDR3 loop reads CASSAGGRDDEQFF. CDR3 nucleotides: TGTGCCAGCAGTGCGGGAGGGCGGGACGATGAGCAGTTCTTC. The chain links TRBV28 to TRBJ2-1; the match to TRBD2 covers 9 bases. The ends lost 5 bases at V and 8 bases at J; junction bases unmatched: 7. There are 14 residues in the CDR3. Germline V gene lookup returns CDR1 MDHEN and CDR2 SYDVKM.

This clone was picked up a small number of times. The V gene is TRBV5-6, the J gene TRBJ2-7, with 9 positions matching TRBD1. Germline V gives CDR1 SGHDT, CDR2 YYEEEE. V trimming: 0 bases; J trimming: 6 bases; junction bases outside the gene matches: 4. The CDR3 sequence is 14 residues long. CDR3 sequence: CASSLGTGVAEQYF. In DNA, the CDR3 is TGTGCCAGCAGCTTGGGGACAGGGGTGGCCGAGCAGTACTTC.

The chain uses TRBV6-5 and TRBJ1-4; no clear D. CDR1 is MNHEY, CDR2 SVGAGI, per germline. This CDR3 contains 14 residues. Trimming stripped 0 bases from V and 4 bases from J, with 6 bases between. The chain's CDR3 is CASSYSGFNEKLFF. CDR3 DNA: TGTGCCAGCAGTTACTCCGGGTTTAATGAAAAACTGTTTTTT.

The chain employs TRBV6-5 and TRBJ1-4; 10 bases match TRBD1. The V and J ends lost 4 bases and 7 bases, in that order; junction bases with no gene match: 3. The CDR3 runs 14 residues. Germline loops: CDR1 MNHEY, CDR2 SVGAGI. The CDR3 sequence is CASSSDRGAEKLFF. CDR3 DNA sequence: TGTGCCAGCAGTTCGGACAGGGGGGCTGAAAAACTGTTTTTT.

CDR3 sequence (DNA): TGTGCCAGCAGCCATGCTGACAGGGGATGGGATGGCTACACCTTC. It codes for CASSHADRGWDGYTF. V gene TRBV28 combines with J gene TRBJ1-2; 8 bases align to TRBD1. V gave up 6 bases and J gave up 6 bases; unmatched junction bases: 12. This CDR3 region has 15 residues. Germline values: CDR1 MDHEN, CDR2 SYDVKM.

CDR3 nucleotides: TGTGCCAGCACGAGCCCGGGGAACAATGAGCAGTTCTTC. Translation gives CASTSPGNNEQFF. The chain links TRBV7-9 to TRBJ2-1; D is perhaps TRBD2 (5 bases). Trimming left V 7 bases short and J 5 bases short, with 12 bases between. This CDR3 is built from 13 residues. Germline V gives CDR1 SEHNR, CDR2 FQNEAQ (reference sequence).

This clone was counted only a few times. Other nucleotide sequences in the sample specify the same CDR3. For the CDR3, the DNA is TGTGCCAGCAGTGGACTAGCGGGGGGGCCAGATACGCAGTATTTT. This translates into CASSGLAGGPDTQYF. The chain joins TRBV6-1 to TRBJ2-3; 14 bases align to TRBD2. V lost 4 bases and J lost 4; bases outside the gene matches: 1. The CDR3 extends over 15 amino acids. CDR1 and CDR2 (germline): MNHNS, SASEGT.

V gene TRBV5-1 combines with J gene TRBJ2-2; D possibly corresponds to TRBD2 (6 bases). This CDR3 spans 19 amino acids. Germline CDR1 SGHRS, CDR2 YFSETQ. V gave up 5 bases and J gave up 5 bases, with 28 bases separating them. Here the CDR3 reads CASRLTIRGDPRKTGELFF. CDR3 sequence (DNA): TGCGCCAGCAGATTAACGATCCGCGGGGACCCACGTAAAACCGGGGAGCTGTTTTTT.

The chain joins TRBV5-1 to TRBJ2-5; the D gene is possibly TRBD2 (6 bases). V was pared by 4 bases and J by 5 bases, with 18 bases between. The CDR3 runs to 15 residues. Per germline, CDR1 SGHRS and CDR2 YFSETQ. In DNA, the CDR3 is TGCGCCAGCAGCGTCGATCCCGGGGGACGGGAGACCCAGTACTTC. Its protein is CASSVDPGGRETQYF.

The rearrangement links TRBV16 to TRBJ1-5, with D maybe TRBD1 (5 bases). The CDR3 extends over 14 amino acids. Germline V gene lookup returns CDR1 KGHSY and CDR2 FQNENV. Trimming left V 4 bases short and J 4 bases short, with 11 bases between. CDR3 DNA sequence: TGTGCCAGCAGCCCGGGGGGGAGGAATCAGCCCCAGCATTTT. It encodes CASSPGGRNQPQHF.

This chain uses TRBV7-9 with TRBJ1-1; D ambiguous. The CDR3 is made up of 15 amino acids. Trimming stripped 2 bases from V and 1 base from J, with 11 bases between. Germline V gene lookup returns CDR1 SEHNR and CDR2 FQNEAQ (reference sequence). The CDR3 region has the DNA TGTGCCAGCAGCTTAAATAACAGTCCGAACACTGAAGCTTTCTTT. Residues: CASSLNNSPNTEAFF. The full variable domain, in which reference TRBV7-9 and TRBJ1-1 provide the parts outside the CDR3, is DTGVSQNPRHKITKRGQNVTFRCDPISEHNRLYWYRQTLGQGPEFLTYFQNEAQLEKSRLLSDRFSAERPKGSFSTLEIQRTEQGDSAMYLCASSLNNSPNTEAFFGQGTRLTVV.

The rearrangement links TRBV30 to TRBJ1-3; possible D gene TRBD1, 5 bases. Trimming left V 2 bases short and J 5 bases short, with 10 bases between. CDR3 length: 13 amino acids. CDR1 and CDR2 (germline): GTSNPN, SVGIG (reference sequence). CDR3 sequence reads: CAWSLGGRNTIYF. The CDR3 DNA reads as TGTGCCTGGAGTTTGGGGGGTCGAAACACCATATATTTT.

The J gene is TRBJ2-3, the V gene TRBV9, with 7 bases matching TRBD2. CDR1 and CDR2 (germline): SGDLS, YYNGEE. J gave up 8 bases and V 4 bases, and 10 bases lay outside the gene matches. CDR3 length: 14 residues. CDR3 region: CASSPAGTTSTQYF. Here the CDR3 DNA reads TGTGCCAGCAGCCCAGCGGGGACTACCTCTACGCAGTATTTT.

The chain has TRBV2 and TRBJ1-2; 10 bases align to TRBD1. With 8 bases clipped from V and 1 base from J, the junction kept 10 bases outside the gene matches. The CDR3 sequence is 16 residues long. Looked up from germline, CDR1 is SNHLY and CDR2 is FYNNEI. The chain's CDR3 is CASGRDRGRSNYGYTF. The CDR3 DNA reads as TGTGCCAGCGGCCGGGACAGGGGAAGGAGTAACTATGGCTACACCTTC. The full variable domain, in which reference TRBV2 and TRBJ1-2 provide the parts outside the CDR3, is EPEVTQTPSHQVTQMGQEVILRCVPISNHLYFYWYRQILGQKVEFLVSFYNNEISEKSEIFDDQFSVERPDGSNFTLKIRSTKLEDSAMYFCASGRDRGRSNYGYTFGSGTRLTVV.

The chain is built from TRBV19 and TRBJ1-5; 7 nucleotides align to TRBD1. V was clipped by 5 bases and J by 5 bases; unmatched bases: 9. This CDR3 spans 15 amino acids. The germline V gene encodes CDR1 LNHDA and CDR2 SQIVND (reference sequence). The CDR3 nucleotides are TGTGCCAGTAGTCTACAGGGGTTTACGGATCAGCCCCAGCATTTT. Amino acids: CASSLQGFTDQPQHF.

CDR3 residues: CASSPTGYEKLFF. Written as DNA, the CDR3 is TGTGCCAGCAGTCCAACCGGTTATGAAAAACTGTTTTTT. This sequence joins TRBV6-5 and TRBJ1-4; D remains ambiguous. Trimming removed 5 bases at V and 6 bases at J, with 10 bases between. Germline loops: CDR1 MNHEY, CDR2 SVGAGI. The CDR3 is 13 residues long.